This passage covers 18 T cell receptor beta chains from one sample sequenced in a study of tumour-infiltrating T cells in Burkitt lymphoma. Clones were sequenced by immunoSEQ multiplex PCR, and TCRdb holds only the in-frame ones, with some missing. Altogether 1,200 to 1,500 clones are present, roughly 12% being singletons, with the ten largest covering about 18%. Sequenced: tumor tissue. The source is a human donor with Burkitt lymphoma.

The rearrangement links TRBV11-2 to TRBJ1-4; no definite D call. Trimming took off 2 bases at V and 7 bases at J, with 8 bases between the two ends. Germline CDR1 is SGHAT and CDR2 is FQNNGV. CDR3 length equals 13 residues. The CDR3 DNA follows: TGTGCCAGCAGCTTAATGGGAAGTGAAAAACTGTTTTTT. It codes for CASSLMGSEKLFF. The full variable domain, completed using reference TRBV11-2 and TRBJ1-4, is EAGVAQSPRYKIIEKRQSVAFWCNPISGHATLYWYQQILGQGPKLLIQFQNNGVVDDSQLPKDRFSAERLKGVDSTLKIQPAKLEDSAVYLCASSLMGSEKLFFGSGTQLSVL.

The genes are TRBV7-2 and TRBJ2-5; D is undetermined. The germline gives CDR1 SGHTA, CDR2 FQGNSA. Deletions cut 6 bases from V and 4 bases from J, with 12 bases between. This CDR3 comprises 13 residues. The CDR3 DNA follows: TGTGCCAGCAGAAAAGACTTCCGAGAGACCCAGTACTTC. This codes for CASRKDFRETQYF.

A note on this clone: The junction differs from germline at one of its ends, possibly a read error. The chain recombines TRBV5-1 with TRBJ2-6; a weak D match, TRBD2 (7 bases). This CDR3 spans 16 amino acids. Germline V gene lookup returns CDR1 SGHRS and CDR2 YFSETQ. Written as DNA, the CDR3 is TGCGCCAGCAGCTTCGGCGGGGGCTCTTGGGCCAACGTCCTGACTTTC. As protein: CASSFGGGSWANVLTF.

This clone occurred a few times. One end of the junction fails to match germline, which may point to a read error. This rearrangement joins TRBV18 to TRBJ1-1; D gene uncertain. The germline gives CDR1 KGHSH, CDR2 LQKENI. There are 15 residues in the CDR3. For the CDR3, the DNA is TGTGCCAGCTCACCACAGCGGACCATGAACACTGAAGCGTGCTTT. This sequence encodes CASSPQRTMNTEACF.

The chain carries TRBV9 and TRBJ1-2; D gene ambiguous. Per germline, CDR1 SGDLS and CDR2 YYNGEE. The CDR3 runs 14 residues. Trimming took off 0 bases at V and 6 bases at J, with 12 bases between the two ends. The CDR3 DNA reads as TGTGCCAGCAGCGTAGGCCAGGCGGTGGATGGCTACACCTTC. It encodes CASSVGQAVDGYTF.

The chain recombines TRBV7-6 with TRBJ2-2, with unresolved D. The ends were cut back, 5 bases at V and 6 bases at J, with 10 bases in the middle. The CDR3 loop spans 13 amino acids. Per germline, CDR1 SGHVS and CDR2 FNYEAQ. CDR3 nucleotides: TGTGCCAGCAGCGACTTCGGGTCCGGGGAGCTGTTTTTT. It specifies CASSDFGSGELFF.

V gene TRBV4-1 combines with J gene TRBJ2-1, with TRBD2 as a possible D gene (6 bases). CDR1 and CDR2 (germline): MGHRA, YSYEKL. This CDR3 is 20 amino acids long. Trimming removed 0 bases at V and 0 bases at J, with 21 bases between. The chain's CDR3 is CASSQDLSFGGSSSYNEQFF. The CDR3 DNA is TGCGCCAGCAGCCAAGATTTGTCTTTCGGGGGATCAAGCTCCTACAATGAGCAGTTCTTC.

A few counts support this clone. The chain couples TRBV4-3 to TRBJ2-3; 7 bases are shared with TRBD1. The CDR3 is 16 amino acids. Germline V gene data show CDR1 as LGHNA and CDR2 as YSLEER. The J segment lost 1 base and the V segment lost 1 base, leaving 5 bases of the junction unmatched. This chain's CDR3 is CASSQGIGQGTDTQYF. The DNA for the CDR3 is TGCGCCAGCAGCCAAGGGATCGGACAGGGCACAGATACGCAGTATTTT.

The chain carries TRBV9 and TRBJ2-5; D is ambiguous. CDR3 size: 13 residues. Germline V gene data show CDR1 as SGDLS and CDR2 as YYNGEE. With 1 base removed from V and 4 bases from J, the gap between germline ends came to 8 bases. The CDR3 loop is CASSVNPRETQYF. For the CDR3, the DNA is TGTGCCAGCAGCGTAAACCCAAGAGAGACCCAGTACTTC. The full variable domain, completed using reference TRBV9 and TRBJ2-5, is DSGVTQTPKHLITATGQRVTLRCSPRSGDLSVYWYQQSLDQGLQFLIQYYNGEERAKGNILERFSAQQFPDLHSELNLSSLELGDSALYFCASSVNPRETQYFGPGTRLLVL.

The V and J genes are TRBV7-8 and TRBJ2-5, with a weak D call TRBD2 (5 bases). Germline V gene lookup returns CDR1 SGHVS and CDR2 FQNEAQ. Trimming left V 5 bases short and J 5 bases short, with 21 bases between. The CDR3 consists of 16 residues. DNA of the CDR3: TGTGCCAGCAGCGACGGGGATAGGGATCCCTGGGAGACCCAGTACTTC. Translated, it gives CASSDGDRDPWETQYF.

This clone was counted between two and nine times. The genes are TRBV6-5 and TRBJ2-3; D call uncertain. V lost 4 bases and J lost 0, with 2 bases in between. CDR3 size: 12 residues. The germline V gene has CDR1 MNHEY and CDR2 SVGAGI. The CDR3 DNA reads as TGTGCCAGCAGTTCTAGCACAGATACGCAGTATTTT. Its protein is CASSSSTDTQYF.

The rearrangement joins TRBV19 to TRBJ1-1; no definite D call. V lost 7 bases, J lost 1 base, and 10 bases lay in between. The CDR3 runs 13 residues. CDR1 is LNHDA, CDR2 SQIVND, per germline (reference sequence). The CDR3 protein is CASMPFSNTEAFF. CDR3 in DNA: TGTGCCAGTATGCCCTTTTCGAACACTGAAGCTTTCTTT.

There are a few counts of this clone. The V gene is TRBV30, the J gene TRBJ1-5; possibly TRBD1 for D (6 bases). The V and J ends lost 2 bases and 1 base respectively, with 12 bases between them. CDR1 and CDR2 from the germline V gene are GTSNPN and SVGIG (reference sequence). CDR3 size: 15 residues. CDR3 sequence reads: CAWSPGTLSNQPQHF. The CDR3 DNA reads as TGTGCCTGGAGTCCCGGGACACTAAGCAATCAGCCCCAGCATTTT.

V and J are TRBV7-7 and TRBJ2-7; D gene uncertain. The CDR3 sequence is 16 residues long. Germline V lookup: CDR1 SSHAT, CDR2 FNYEAQ (reference sequence). V was cut by 4 bases and J by 4 bases, with 20 bases left in between. CDR3 region: CASSSPRGEPHYEQYV. The CDR3 DNA is TGTGCCAGCAGCTCGCCTCGTGGGGAACCGCATTACGAGCAGTACGTC.

This clone occurred a few times. The CDR3, as DNA: TGCGCCAGCGGGCCCGGGACAGGCTTTTATGGCTACACCTTC. Amino acids: CASGPGTGFYGYTF. The chain couples TRBV5-1 to TRBJ1-2; 8 bases map to TRBD1. CDR3 size: 14 residues. The J segment lost 5 bases and the V segment lost 7 bases, leaving 10 bases of the junction unmatched. CDR1 and CDR2 from the germline V gene are SGHRS and YFSETQ. Together with reference TRBV5-1 and TRBJ1-2, the CDR3 gives the full variable domain: KAGVTQTPRYLIKTRGQQVTLSCSPISGHRSVSWYQQTPGQGLQFLFEYFSETQRNKGNFPGRFSGRQFSNSRSEMNVSTLELGDSALYLCASGPGTGFYGYTFGSGTRLTVV.

This clone has only a few counts. In DNA form, the CDR3 reads TGTGCAAGTCGCCCGGGACTAGCGGGAGCGTGGGAGACCCAGTACTTC. Protein: CASRPGLAGAWETQYF. This chain uses TRBV12-2 with TRBJ2-5; the table gives TRBD2 as D, unverified against the DNA. TRBV12-2 is designated a pseudogene. The CDR3 extends over 16 amino acids.

This clone was seen only a few times. This chain joins TRBV4-2 and TRBJ1-2; D ambiguous. V was trimmed by 0 bases and J by 4 bases, leaving 9 bases between them. This CDR3 is 14 amino acids long. Germline assignment: CDR1 LGHNA and CDR2 YNFKEQ. CDR3 loop: CASSQDLKSYGYTF. The CDR3 bases are TGTGCCAGCAGCCAAGATCTAAAAAGCTATGGCTACACCTTC.

This clone showed up just a few times. V gene TRBV7-2 combines with J gene TRBJ1-2; D gene uncertain. Germline-derived CDR1 and CDR2 are SGHTA and FQGNSA. The V and J ends lost 1 base and 5 bases respectively, with 8 bases between them. The CDR3 consists of 13 residues. CDR3 loop: CASSLEEGYGYTF. The CDR3 bases are TGTGCCAGCAGCTTAGAAGAGGGTTATGGCTACACCTTC. Full variable domain (rest looked up from reference TRBV7-2 and TRBJ1-2): GAGVSQSPSNKVTEKGKDVELRCDPISGHTALYWYRQSLGQGLEFLIYFQGNSAPDKSGLPSDRFSAERTGGSVSTLTIQRTQQEDSAVYLCASSLEEGYGYTFGSGTRLTVV.